The clone carrying this T cell receptor beta chain was seen a single time. The antigen is unknown. Generated by immunoSEQ multiplex PCR, the TCRdb table keeps only in-frame clones and is missing some. The sample records tens of thousands of clones, approximately 80% being singletons. The sort gate was single viable CD3+CD4+CD8-CD45RO+ cells for memory CD4+ T cells. CMV serostatus came from serum IgG against pp150, pp28, p38, p52. The CDR3 length is 15 residues. The germline gives CDR1 LGHNA, CDR2 YSLEER. V was shortened by 5 bases and J by 0 bases, with 12 bases between the two germline ends. The data originate from a study of memory CD4+ T cells and cytomegalovirus serostatus. Study information: Of the healthy Belgian adults, eight or nine were CMV seropositive and 20 to 30 seronegative. Notes on the study in general: A US-trained random forest predicted CMV serostatus with median AUC around 0.92.

V gene TRBV4-3 combines with J gene TRBJ2-3, with a possible D match to TRBD1 (5 bases). Sequencing used memory CD4+ T cells from blood. The clonotype was recovered from an adult in good health and CMV-seronegative. The CDR3 sequence is CASSRGTSSTDTQYF. The CDR3, as DNA: TGCGCCAGCAGCAGGGGAACCTCTAGCACAGATACGCAGTATTTT.